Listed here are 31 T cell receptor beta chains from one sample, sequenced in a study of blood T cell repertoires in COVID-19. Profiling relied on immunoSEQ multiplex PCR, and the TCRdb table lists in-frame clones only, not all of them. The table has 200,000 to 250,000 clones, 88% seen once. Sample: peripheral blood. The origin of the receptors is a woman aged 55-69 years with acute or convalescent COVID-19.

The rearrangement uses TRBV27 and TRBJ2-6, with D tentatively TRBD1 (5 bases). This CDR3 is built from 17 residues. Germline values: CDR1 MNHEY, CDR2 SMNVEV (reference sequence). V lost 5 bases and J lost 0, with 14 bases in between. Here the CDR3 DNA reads TGTGCCAGCAGTACAACAGGCCATTACTCTGGGGCCAACGTCCTGACTTTC. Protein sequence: CASSTTGHYSGANVLTF. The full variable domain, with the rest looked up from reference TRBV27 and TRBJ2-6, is EAQVTQNPRYLITVTGKKLTVTCSQNMNHEYMSWYRQDPGLGLRQIYYSMNVEVTDKGDVPEGYKVSRKEKRNFPLILESPSPNQTSLYFCASSTTGHYSGANVLTFGAGSRLTVL.

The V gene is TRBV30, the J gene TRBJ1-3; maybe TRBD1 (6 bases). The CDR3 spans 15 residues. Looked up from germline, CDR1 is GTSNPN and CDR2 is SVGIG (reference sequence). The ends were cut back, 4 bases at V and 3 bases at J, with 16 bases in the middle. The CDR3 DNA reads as TGTGCCTGGACTCGGGACAAAAACTTTGGAAACACCATATATTTT. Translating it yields CAWTRDKNFGNTIYF. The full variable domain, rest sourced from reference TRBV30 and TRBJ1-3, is SQTIHQWPATLVQPVGSPLSLECTVEGTSNPNLYWYRQAAGRGLQLLFYSVGIGQISSEVPQNLSASRPQDRQFILSSKKLLLSDSGFYLCAWTRDKNFGNTIYFGEGSWLTVV.

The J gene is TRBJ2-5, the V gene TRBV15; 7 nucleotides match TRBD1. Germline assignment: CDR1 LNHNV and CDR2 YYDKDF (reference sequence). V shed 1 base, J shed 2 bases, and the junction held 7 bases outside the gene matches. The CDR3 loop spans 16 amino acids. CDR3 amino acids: CATSRGFGDSQETQYF. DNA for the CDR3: TGTGCCACCAGCAGAGGGTTCGGGGACAGTCAAGAGACCCAGTACTTC.

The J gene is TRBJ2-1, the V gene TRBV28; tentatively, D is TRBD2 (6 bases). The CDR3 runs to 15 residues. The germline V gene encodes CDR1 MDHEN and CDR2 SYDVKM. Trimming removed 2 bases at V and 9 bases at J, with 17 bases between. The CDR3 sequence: CASSLGGVGGTEQFF. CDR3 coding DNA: TGTGCCAGCAGTTTAGGTGGCGTGGGAGGTACTGAGCAGTTCTTC.

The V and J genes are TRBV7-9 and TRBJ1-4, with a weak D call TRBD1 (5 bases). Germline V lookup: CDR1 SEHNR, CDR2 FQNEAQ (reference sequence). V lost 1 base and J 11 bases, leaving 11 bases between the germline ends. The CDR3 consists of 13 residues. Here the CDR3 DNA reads TGTGCCAGCAGCTTAGACGGGGGTGGGAAACTGTTTTTT. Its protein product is CASSLDGGGKLFF.

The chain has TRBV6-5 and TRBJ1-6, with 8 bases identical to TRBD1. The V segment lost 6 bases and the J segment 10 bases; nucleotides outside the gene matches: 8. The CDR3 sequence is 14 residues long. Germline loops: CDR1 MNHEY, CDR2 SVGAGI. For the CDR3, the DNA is TGTGCCAGCAGCGTTCAGGGGGCAAAATCACCCCTCCACTTT. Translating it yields CASSVQGAKSPLHF.

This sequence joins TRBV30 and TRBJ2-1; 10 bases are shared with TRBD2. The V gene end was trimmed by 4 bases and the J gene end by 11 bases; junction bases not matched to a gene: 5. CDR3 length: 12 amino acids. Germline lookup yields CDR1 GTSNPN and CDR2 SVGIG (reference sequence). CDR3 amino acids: CAWTSGGHKQFF. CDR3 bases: TGTGCCTGGACTAGCGGGGGCCATAAGCAGTTCTTC.

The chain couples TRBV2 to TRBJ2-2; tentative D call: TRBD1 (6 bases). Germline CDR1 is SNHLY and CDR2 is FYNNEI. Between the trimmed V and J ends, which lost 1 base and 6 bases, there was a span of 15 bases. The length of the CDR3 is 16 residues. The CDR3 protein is CASSEGLGATSGELFF. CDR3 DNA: TGTGCCAGCAGTGAAGGCCTGGGGGCTACCTCCGGGGAGCTGTTTTTT.

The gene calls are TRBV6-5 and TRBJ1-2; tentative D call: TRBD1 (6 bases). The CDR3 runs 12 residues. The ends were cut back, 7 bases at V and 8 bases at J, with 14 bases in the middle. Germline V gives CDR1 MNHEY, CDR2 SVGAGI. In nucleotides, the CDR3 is TGTGCCAGCAAAGGAGACAGGCGCGGCTACACCTTC. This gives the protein CASKGDRRGYTF.

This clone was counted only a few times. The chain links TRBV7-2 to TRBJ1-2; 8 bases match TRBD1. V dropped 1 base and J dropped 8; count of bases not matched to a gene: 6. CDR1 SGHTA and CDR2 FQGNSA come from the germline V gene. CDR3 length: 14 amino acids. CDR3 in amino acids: CASSLDLRGQGYTF. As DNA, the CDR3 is TGTGCCAGCAGCTTAGATCTCAGGGGGCAGGGCTACACCTTC.

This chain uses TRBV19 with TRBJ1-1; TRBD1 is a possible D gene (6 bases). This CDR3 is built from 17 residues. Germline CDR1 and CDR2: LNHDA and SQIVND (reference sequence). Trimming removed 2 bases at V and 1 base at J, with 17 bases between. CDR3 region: CASSISGVNAKNTEAFF. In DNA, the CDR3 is TGTGCCAGTAGTATATCAGGGGTCAACGCGAAGAACACTGAAGCTTTCTTT.

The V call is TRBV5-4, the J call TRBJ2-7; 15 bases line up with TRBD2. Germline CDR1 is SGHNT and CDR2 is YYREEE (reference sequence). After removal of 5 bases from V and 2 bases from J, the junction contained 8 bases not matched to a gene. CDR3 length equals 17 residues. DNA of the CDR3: TGTGCCAGCAGGCAACGGACTAGCGGGAGGGCCCCCTACGAGCAGTACTTC. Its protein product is CASRQRTSGRAPYEQYF.

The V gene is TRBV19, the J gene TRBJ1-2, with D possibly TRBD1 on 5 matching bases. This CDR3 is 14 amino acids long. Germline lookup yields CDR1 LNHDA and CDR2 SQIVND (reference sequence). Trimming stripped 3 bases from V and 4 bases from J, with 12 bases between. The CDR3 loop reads CASSIPRGVYGYTF. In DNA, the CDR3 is TGTGCCAGTAGTATTCCGCGGGGCGTCTATGGCTACACCTTC.

CDR3: CASSELRGTNTEAFF. The CDR3 coding sequence is TGTGCCAGCAGTGAACTACGCGGCACGAACACTGAAGCTTTCTTT. This chain joins TRBV25-1 and TRBJ1-1; D not resolved. Trimming left V 2 bases short and J 1 base short, with 11 bases between. The CDR3 totals 15 residues. Germline CDR1 is MGHDK and CDR2 is SYGVNS.

CDR3 coding DNA: TGTGCCAGCAGCTTCAGCAGGGGGGCTGGTACGCAGTATTTT. As protein: CASSFSRGAGTQYF. The rearrangement links TRBV7-7 to TRBJ2-3; D perhaps matches TRBD1 (7 bases). The length of the CDR3 is 14 residues. The germline V gene has CDR1 SSHAT and CDR2 FNYEAQ (reference sequence). V lost 3 bases and J 8 bases, leaving 15 bases between the germline ends.

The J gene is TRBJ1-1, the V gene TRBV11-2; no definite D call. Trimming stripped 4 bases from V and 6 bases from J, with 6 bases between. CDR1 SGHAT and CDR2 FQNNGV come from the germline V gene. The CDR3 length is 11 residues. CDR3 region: CASSSVAEAFF. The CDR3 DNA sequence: TGTGCCAGCAGCTCTGTCGCTGAAGCTTTCTTT. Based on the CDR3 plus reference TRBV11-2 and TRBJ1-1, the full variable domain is EAGVAQSPRYKIIEKRQSVAFWCNPISGHATLYWYQQILGQGPKLLIQFQNNGVVDDSQLPKDRFSAERLKGVDSTLKIQPAKLEDSAVYLCASSSVAEAFFGQGTRLTVV.

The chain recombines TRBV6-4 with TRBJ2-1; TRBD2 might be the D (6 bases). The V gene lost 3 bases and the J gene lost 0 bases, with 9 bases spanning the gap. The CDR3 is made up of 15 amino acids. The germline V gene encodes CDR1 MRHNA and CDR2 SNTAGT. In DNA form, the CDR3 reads TGTGCCAGCAGTGATACTAGCCTCTCCTACAATGAGCAGTTCTTC. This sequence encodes CASSDTSLSYNEQFF.

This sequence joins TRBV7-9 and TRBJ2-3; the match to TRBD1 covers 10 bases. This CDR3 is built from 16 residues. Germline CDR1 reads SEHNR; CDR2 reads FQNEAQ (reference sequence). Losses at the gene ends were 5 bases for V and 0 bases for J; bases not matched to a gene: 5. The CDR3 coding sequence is TGTGCCAGCAGCCCCGGGACAGGGGTTAGCACAGATACGCAGTATTTT. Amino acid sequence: CASSPGTGVSTDTQYF.

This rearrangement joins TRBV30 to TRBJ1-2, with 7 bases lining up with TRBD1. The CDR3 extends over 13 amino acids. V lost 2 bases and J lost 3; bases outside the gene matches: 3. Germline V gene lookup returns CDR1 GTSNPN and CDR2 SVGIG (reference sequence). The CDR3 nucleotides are TGTGCCTGGAGTCAAGACAGGGACTATGGCTACACCTTC. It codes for CAWSQDRDYGYTF.

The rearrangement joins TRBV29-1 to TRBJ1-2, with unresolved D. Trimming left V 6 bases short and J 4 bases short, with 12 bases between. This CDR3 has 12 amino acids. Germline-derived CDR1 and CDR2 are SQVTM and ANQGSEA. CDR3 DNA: TGCAGCGTCGCGGGCCCTGGCTATGGCTACACCTTC. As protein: CSVAGPGYGYTF.

As DNA, the CDR3 is TGTGCCAGCAGCCCCCTCCGGGGAAGGGGCTACACCTTC. Protein sequence: CASSPLRGRGYTF. The chain has TRBV7-2 and TRBJ1-2; D is undetermined. This CDR3 is 13 amino acids long. V lost 5 bases to trimming and J lost 8 bases, with 15 bases between them. Per the germline V gene, CDR1 is SGHTA and CDR2 is FQGNSA.

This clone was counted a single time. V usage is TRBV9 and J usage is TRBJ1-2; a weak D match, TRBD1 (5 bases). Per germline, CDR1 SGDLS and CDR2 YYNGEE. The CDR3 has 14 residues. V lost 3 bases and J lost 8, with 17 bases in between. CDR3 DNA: TGTGCCAGCAGCGCCCGTGAAGTCCAGGGAGGCTACACCTTC. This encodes CASSAREVQGGYTF.

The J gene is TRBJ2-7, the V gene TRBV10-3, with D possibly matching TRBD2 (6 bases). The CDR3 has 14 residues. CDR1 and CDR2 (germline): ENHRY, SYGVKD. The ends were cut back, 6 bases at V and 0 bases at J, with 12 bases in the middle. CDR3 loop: CAISSGRSSYEQYF. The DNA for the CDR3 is TGTGCCATCAGCTCGGGGAGGAGCTCCTACGAGCAGTACTTC.

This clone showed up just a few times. CDR3 sequence: CASSLLGHTEAFF. CDR3 sequence (DNA): TGTGCCAGCAGTTTGTTGGGGCACACTGAAGCTTTCTTT. The chain employs TRBV28 and TRBJ1-1; D possibly corresponds to TRBD1 (5 bases). This CDR3 has 13 amino acids. The germline V and J ends were trimmed by 3 bases and 3 bases, with 8 bases remaining between them. Looked up from germline, CDR1 is MDHEN and CDR2 is SYDVKM.

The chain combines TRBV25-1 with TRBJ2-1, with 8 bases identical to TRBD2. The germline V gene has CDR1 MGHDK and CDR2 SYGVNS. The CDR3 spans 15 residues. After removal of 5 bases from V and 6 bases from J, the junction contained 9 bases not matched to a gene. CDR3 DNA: TGTGCCAGCAGTACACCGGGACTAGGCACCAATGAGCAGTTCTTC. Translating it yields CASSTPGLGTNEQFF.

The DNA for the CDR3 is TGTGCCAGCAGTGTAACAGCGGTTATTGGCTACACCTTC. Protein: CASSVTAVIGYTF. This chain joins TRBV28 and TRBJ1-2; no reliable D call. Between the trimmed V and J ends, which lost 5 bases and 7 bases, there was a span of 14 bases. From germline, CDR1 is MDHEN and CDR2 SYDVKM. The CDR3 length is 13 residues.

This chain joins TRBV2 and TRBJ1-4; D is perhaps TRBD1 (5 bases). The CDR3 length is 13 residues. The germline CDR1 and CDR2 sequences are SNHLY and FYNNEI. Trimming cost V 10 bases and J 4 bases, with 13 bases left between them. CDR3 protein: CATIRDFNEKLFF. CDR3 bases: TGTGCCACAATAAGGGACTTTAATGAAAAACTGTTTTTT.

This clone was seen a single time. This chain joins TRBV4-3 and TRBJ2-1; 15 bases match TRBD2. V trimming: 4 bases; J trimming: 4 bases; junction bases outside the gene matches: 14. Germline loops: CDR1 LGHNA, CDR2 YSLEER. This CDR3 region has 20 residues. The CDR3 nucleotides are TGCGCCAGCAGCCGAGGACTAGCGGGAGGGTCACAGGGGGCATACAATGAGCAGTTCTTC. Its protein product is CASSRGLAGGSQGAYNEQFF.

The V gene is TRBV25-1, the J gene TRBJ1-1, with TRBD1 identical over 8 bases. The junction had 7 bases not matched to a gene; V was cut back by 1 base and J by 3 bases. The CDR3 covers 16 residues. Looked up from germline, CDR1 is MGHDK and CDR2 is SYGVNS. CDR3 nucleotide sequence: TGTGCCAGCAGTGAATTTCCAACGGACAGGGACACTGAAGCTTTCTTT. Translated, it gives CASSEFPTDRDTEAFF.

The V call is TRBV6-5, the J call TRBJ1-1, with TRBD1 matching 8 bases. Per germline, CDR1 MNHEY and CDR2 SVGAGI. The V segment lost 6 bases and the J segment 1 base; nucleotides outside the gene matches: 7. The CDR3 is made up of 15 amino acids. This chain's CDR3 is CASRRTGTSNTEAFF. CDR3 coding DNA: TGTGCCAGCAGGCGGACAGGGACCTCGAACACTGAAGCTTTCTTT.

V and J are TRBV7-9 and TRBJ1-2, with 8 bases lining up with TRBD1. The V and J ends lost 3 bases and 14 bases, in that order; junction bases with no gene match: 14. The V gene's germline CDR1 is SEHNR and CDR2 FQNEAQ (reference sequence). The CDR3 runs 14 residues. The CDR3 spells CASSFPGQDYVGTF. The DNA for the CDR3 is TGTGCCAGCAGCTTCCCGGGACAGGACTATGTGGGGACCTTC.